Listed here is a single T cell receptor (beta chain). Its antigen is not identified. Measured with immunoSEQ multiplex PCR; TCRdb has only the in-frame clones, and not every one. The table includes more than 70,000 clones, 85% to 90% detected once. The germline CDR1 and CDR2 sequences are MNHNY and SVGAGI (reference sequence). J gave up 4 bases and V 6 bases, and 3 bases lay outside the gene matches. CDR3 length: 14 residues. This record belongs to a study of graft-versus-host responses after intestinal transplantation. Across the study: Transplantation in recipients was multivisceral, liver-intestinal, or isolated intestinal. Study findings and constraints: Some GvH clones appeared in ileal mucosa or blood before recipient bone marrow.

The sequenced sample was unstimulated CD4+ T cells sorted from spleen or lymph node cells, obtained before intestinal transplant. The source of this sequence is a human donor who received an intestinal transplant. The J gene is TRBJ1-2, the V gene TRBV6-6; 12 bases are shared with TRBD1. The CDR3 bases are TGTGCCAGCAGCTGGGACAGGGGGCCCTATGGCTACACCTTC. Its protein is CASSWDRGPYGYTF.